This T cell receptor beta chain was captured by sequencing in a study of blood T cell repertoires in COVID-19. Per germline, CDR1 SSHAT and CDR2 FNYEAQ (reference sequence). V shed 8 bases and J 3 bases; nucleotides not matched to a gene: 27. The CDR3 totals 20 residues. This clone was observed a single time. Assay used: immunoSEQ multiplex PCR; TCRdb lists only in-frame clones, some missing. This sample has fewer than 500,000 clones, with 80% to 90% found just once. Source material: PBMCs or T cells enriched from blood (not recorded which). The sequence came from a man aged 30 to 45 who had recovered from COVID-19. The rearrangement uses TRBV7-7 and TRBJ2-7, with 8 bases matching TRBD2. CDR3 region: CASWLGGGRTSPSHYYEQYF. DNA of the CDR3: TGTGCCAGCTGGTTGGGTGGGGGTAGGACTAGCCCTTCGCATTACTACGAGCAGTACTTC.